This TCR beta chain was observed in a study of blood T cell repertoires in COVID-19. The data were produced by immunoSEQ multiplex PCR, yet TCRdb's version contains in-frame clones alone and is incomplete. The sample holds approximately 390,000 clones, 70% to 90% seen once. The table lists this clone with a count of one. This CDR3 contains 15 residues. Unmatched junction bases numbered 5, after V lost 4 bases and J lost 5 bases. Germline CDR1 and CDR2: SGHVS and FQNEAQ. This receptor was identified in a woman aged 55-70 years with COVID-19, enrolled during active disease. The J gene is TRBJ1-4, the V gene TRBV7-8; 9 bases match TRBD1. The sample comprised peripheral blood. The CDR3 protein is CASSYRQGGNEKLFF. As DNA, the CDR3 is TGTGCCAGCAGCTACAGACAGGGGGGAAATGAAAAACTGTTTTTT.